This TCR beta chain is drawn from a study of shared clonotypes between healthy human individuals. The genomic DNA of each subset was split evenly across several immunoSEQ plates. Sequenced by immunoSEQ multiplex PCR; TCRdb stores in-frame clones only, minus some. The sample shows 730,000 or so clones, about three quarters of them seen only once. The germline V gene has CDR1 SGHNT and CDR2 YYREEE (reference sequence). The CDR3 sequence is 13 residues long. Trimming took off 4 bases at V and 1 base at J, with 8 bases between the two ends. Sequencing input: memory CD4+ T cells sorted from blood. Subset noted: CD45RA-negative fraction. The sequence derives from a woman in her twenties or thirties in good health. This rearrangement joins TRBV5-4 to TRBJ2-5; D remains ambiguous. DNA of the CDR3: TGTGCCAGCAGCCCGGACCCCCAAGAGACCCAGTACTTC. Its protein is CASSPDPQETQYF. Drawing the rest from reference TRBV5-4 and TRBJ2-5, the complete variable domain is ETGVTQSPTHLIKTRGQQVTLRCSSQSGHNTVSWYQQALGQGPQFIFQYYREEENGRGNFPPRFSGLQFPNYSSELNVNALELDDSALYLCASSPDPQETQYFGPGTRLLVL.